One sample yielded the 8 T cell receptor beta chains listed below, sequenced in a study of OX40 agonist ivuxolimab in advanced cancers. Assay used: immunoSEQ multiplex PCR; TCRdb lists only in-frame clones, some missing. The sample comprises about 48,000 clones, roughly 77% of which are singletons, and around 7% rests with the top ten. The sample was CD4+ or CD8+ T cells sorted from blood, taken in a trial of the OX40 agonist ivuxolimab. Receptors were obtained from an adult with an advanced solid tumor such as melanoma, head and neck, liver or kidney cancer.

The chain employs TRBV6-5 and TRBJ2-7; no definite D call. This CDR3 contains 15 residues. Germline assignment: CDR1 MNHEY and CDR2 SVGAGI. V lost 4 bases and J 1 base, leaving 14 bases between the germline ends. The CDR3 sequence is CASSLTGHESYEQYF. The CDR3 DNA reads as TGTGCCAGCAGTTTAACTGGGCACGAGTCCTACGAGCAGTACTTC.

This sequence joins TRBV30 and TRBJ1-3, with 7 bases aligning to TRBD1. There are 15 residues in the CDR3. The germline V gene has CDR1 GTSNPN and CDR2 SVGIG (reference sequence). The V segment lost 3 bases and the J segment 0 bases; nucleotides outside the gene matches: 5. The CDR3 nucleotides are TGTGCCTGGAGGGGGGACAGCTTCTCTGGAAACACCATATATTTT. It is translated as CAWRGDSFSGNTIYF.

The chain joins TRBV6-1 to TRBJ1-2, with D uncertain. CDR3 length: 13 residues. The germline gives CDR1 MNHNS, CDR2 SASEGT. Trimming pared 4 bases from V and 4 bases from J, leaving 10 bases between. For the CDR3, the DNA is TGTGCCAGCAGTGGTCAACGGATCTATGGCTACACCTTC. Translated, it gives CASSGQRIYGYTF.

The rearrangement uses TRBV6-5 and TRBJ2-7, with D perhaps matching TRBD1 or TRBD2 (5 bases each). Germline V gene sequence: CDR1 MNHEY, CDR2 SVGAGI. Trimming left V 6 bases short and J 6 bases short, with 15 bases between. This CDR3 spans 13 amino acids. The CDR3 sequence is CASRGEPLVEQYF. In DNA form, the CDR3 reads TGTGCCAGCAGGGGGGAACCACTCGTCGAGCAGTACTTC.

This clone came up a few times. The sample has other DNA sequences that encode this CDR3 too. CDR3 nucleotide sequence: TGTGCCAGCAGTTTAGGGGGGCAGCCCTATGGCTACACCTTC. Protein: CASSLGGQPYGYTF. This chain links TRBV27 with TRBJ1-2; the D gene is possibly TRBD1 (6 bases). The CDR3 length is 14 residues. Germline CDR1 is MNHEY and CDR2 is SMNVEV (reference sequence). The V end was cut by 2 bases, the J end by 4 bases, with 11 bases between.

V usage is TRBV19 and J usage is TRBJ2-1, with D possibly TRBD2 on 6 matching bases. Trimming cost V 3 bases and J 7 bases, with 16 bases left between them. The germline V gene has CDR1 LNHDA and CDR2 SQIVND (reference sequence). The CDR3 is 15 amino acids. This chain's CDR3 is CASSMGGYGGNEQFF. The CDR3 DNA reads as TGTGCCAGTAGTATGGGGGGATACGGGGGAAATGAGCAGTTCTTC.

CDR3 sequence: CASSFGGGVGYEQYF. CDR3 DNA: TGTGCCAGCAGTTTTGGGGGGGGTGTCGGGTACGAGCAGTACTTC. V gene TRBV6-6 combines with J gene TRBJ2-7, with TRBD2 identical over 7 bases. The trim removed 4 bases at V and 4 bases at J, leaving 10 bases unmatched. The CDR3 is 15 amino acids. CDR1 and CDR2 (germline): MNHNY, SVGAGI (reference sequence).

The chain has TRBV7-9 and TRBJ1-5, with TRBD1 identical over 10 bases. There are 17 residues in the CDR3. The ends lost 5 bases at V and 3 bases at J; junction bases unmatched: 10. Looked up from germline, CDR1 is SEHNR and CDR2 is FQNEAQ (reference sequence). The CDR3 loop reads CASSPSRDRGPNQPQHF. CDR3 nucleotides: TGTGCCAGCAGCCCTTCCCGGGACAGGGGTCCCAATCAGCCCCAGCATTTT.